The 19 T cell receptor beta chains reported below all come from one sample, sequenced in a study of radiation and T cells in renal cell carcinoma (dated by TCRdb to 2019 to 2021). The library came from the immunoSEQ multiplex PCR assay. The immuneACCESS repertoire file appears here via TCRdb, limited to in-frame rearrangements. These files lack a portion of the clones; in checked studies, under half of the deficit traces to unresolved V genes, and the cause of the others is not known. The sample table contains around 64,000 clones; only one count was recorded for just under 80% of them. The ten biggest clones cover approximately 6.8% of the sample. The time point label for this specimen denotes: baseline pretreatment blood. Sample treatment or condition, as interpreted from the label and publication: 15 Gy SBRT to primary tumor, nephrectomy 4 weeks later. The sequencing used blood, collected from a patient whose treatment included radiotherapy and nephrectomy. These receptors all come from a man in his sixties with renal cell carcinoma.

The CDR3 sequence: CASSKPGGPNYGYTF. The DNA of the CDR3 is TGTGCCAGCAGCAAACCGGGAGGACCTAACTATGGCTACACCTTC. The rearrangement uses TRBV9 and TRBJ1-2; no clear D. Germline V gene sequence: CDR1 SGDLS, CDR2 YYNGEE. CDR3 length equals 15 residues. Trimming left V 4 bases short and J 0 bases short, with 13 bases between.

The gene calls are TRBV4-1 and TRBJ1-4; no definite D call. Trimming took off 0 bases at V and 6 bases at J, with 14 bases between the two ends. The CDR3 contains 16 residues. Germline CDR1 and CDR2: MGHRA and YSYEKL. The CDR3 region is CASSQDRGSVYEKLFF. The CDR3 DNA follows: TGCGCCAGCAGCCAAGATCGAGGGTCGGTTTATGAAAAACTGTTTTTT.

The rearrangement uses TRBV28 and TRBJ1-4, with D unresolved. Trimming removed 5 bases at V and 6 bases at J, with 7 bases between. Germline values: CDR1 MDHEN, CDR2 SYDVKM. CDR3 size: 12 residues. CDR3 in amino acids: CASSLVDEKLFF. For the CDR3, the DNA is TGTGCCAGCAGTCTTGTGGATGAAAAACTGTTTTTT.

The CDR3 DNA reads as TGTGCCAGCAGCTTGACAGGGGGAATTTTGACAGATACGCAGTATTTT. Translation gives CASSLTGGILTDTQYF. The rearrangement uses TRBV7-9 and TRBJ2-3, with TRBD1 matching over 9 bases. This CDR3 is built from 16 residues. Per germline, CDR1 SEHNR and CDR2 FQNEAQ (reference sequence). V was pared by 3 bases and J by 3 bases, with 7 bases of the junction left unmatched.

This chain uses TRBV15 with TRBJ2-3; D not resolved. V was cut by 0 bases and J by 4 bases, with 8 bases left in between. The V gene's germline CDR1 is LNHNV and CDR2 YYDKDF (reference sequence). The CDR3 sequence is 14 residues long. CDR3: CATSRDPEPDTQYF. CDR3 in DNA: TGTGCCACCAGCAGAGACCCGGAGCCAGATACGCAGTATTTT. The full variable domain, completed using reference TRBV15 and TRBJ2-3, is DAMVIQNPRYQVTQFGKPVTLSCSQTLNHNVMYWYQQKSSQAPKLLFHYYDKDFNNEADTPDNFQSRRPNTSFCFLDIRSPGLGDTAMYLCATSRDPEPDTQYFGPGTRLTVL.

V and J are TRBV4-3 and TRBJ1-3, with D perhaps TRBD1 (6 bases). The CDR3 is 17 residues long. The germline V gene has CDR1 LGHNA and CDR2 YSLEER. V gave up 1 base and J gave up 0 bases, with 13 bases separating them. CDR3 residues: CASSQVVPGASGNTIYF. In DNA, the CDR3 is TGCGCCAGCAGCCAAGTAGTGCCGGGGGCCTCTGGAAACACCATATATTTT.

This clone has a handful of counts. The chain has TRBV9 and TRBJ1-3; 7 nucleotides agree with TRBD1. The J segment lost 4 bases and the V segment lost 0 bases, leaving 4 bases of the junction unmatched. Germline V gene sequence: CDR1 SGDLS, CDR2 YYNGEE. The CDR3 consists of 15 residues. CDR3: CASSVEGTVGNTIYF. In nucleotides, the CDR3 is TGTGCCAGCAGCGTAGAAGGGACAGTGGGAAACACCATATATTTT.

The J gene is TRBJ2-1, the V gene TRBV2; 12 bases are shared with TRBD1. This CDR3 is 16 amino acids long. V was clipped by 6 bases and J by 6 bases; unmatched bases: 9. Germline CDR1 SNHLY, CDR2 FYNNEI. CDR3 region: CASSPPGTGGFNEQFF. The CDR3 nucleotides are TGTGCCAGCAGCCCACCCGGGACAGGGGGCTTCAATGAGCAGTTCTTC.

This clone appeared a few times. The chain recombines TRBV19 with TRBJ1-5; possible D gene TRBD1, 5 bases. Trimming pared 2 bases from V and 4 bases from J, leaving 18 bases between. The CDR3 covers 17 residues. The germline gives CDR1 LNHDA, CDR2 SQIVND (reference sequence). The CDR3 nucleotides are TGTGCCAGTAGTATACAGGTCGAGAGGGGCTGGAATCAGCCCCAGCATTTT. Translation: CASSIQVERGWNQPQHF.

The gene calls are TRBV25-1 and TRBJ2-2, with D unresolved. CDR1 and CDR2 (germline): MGHDK, SYGVNS. The CDR3 length is 15 residues. Between the trimmed V and J ends, which lost 1 base and 0 bases, there was a span of 6 bases. For the CDR3, the DNA is TGTGCCAGCAGTGAATTTTACTCGAACACCGGGGAGCTGTTTTTT. This sequence encodes CASSEFYSNTGELFF.

V usage is TRBV6-5 and J usage is TRBJ1-5, with D perhaps matching TRBD1 (5 bases). V was pared by 0 bases and J by 6 bases, with 9 bases between. Germline CDR1 MNHEY, CDR2 SVGAGI. The CDR3 runs 14 residues. The CDR3 here is CASSYSSGSQPQHF. The DNA of the CDR3 is TGTGCCAGCAGTTACTCGTCAGGGTCTCAGCCCCAGCATTTT.

V gene TRBV5-6 combines with J gene TRBJ2-7; 7 bases fit TRBD1. Per germline, CDR1 SGHDT and CDR2 YYEEEE. There are 14 residues in the CDR3. V gave up 2 bases and J gave up 2 bases; unmatched junction bases: 4. As DNA, the CDR3 is TGTGCCAGCAGCTTCCGGGACAGACCCTACGAGCAGTACTTC. Residues: CASSFRDRPYEQYF.

This clone was observed a few times. This sequence joins TRBV6-1 and TRBJ1-1; a weak D match, TRBD1 (6 bases). Germline V CDR1 and CDR2: MNHNS, SASEGT. The CDR3 covers 12 residues. The V and J ends lost 6 bases and 11 bases respectively, with 16 bases between them. The CDR3 bases are TGTGCCAGCAGAGATAACAGGGAGGACGCTTTCTTT. It encodes CASRDNREDAFF.

The V call is TRBV7-9, the J call TRBJ1-1; the D gene is possibly TRBD1 (6 bases). This CDR3 has 14 residues. Germline V lookup: CDR1 SEHNR, CDR2 FQNEAQ (reference sequence). The V and J ends lost 5 bases and 3 bases respectively, with 13 bases between them. The CDR3 region has the DNA TGTGCCAGCAGCAGTAGGGGGAAGGACACTGAAGCTTTCTTT. This translates into CASSSRGKDTEAFF.

The chain combines TRBV7-8 with TRBJ2-5; the D is unclear. Germline V gene lookup returns CDR1 SGHVS and CDR2 FQNEAQ. Trimming pared 5 bases from V and 1 base from J, leaving 11 bases between. This CDR3 contains 14 residues. The CDR3 loop reads CASSGGWAQETQYF. The CDR3 coding sequence is TGTGCCAGCAGCGGTGGGTGGGCCCAAGAGACCCAGTACTTC.

The chain couples TRBV7-2 to TRBJ2-2; tentative D call: TRBD1 (6 bases). Between the trimmed V and J ends, which lost 5 bases and 3 bases, there was a span of 13 bases. The CDR3 is made up of 15 amino acids. CDR1 and CDR2 from the germline V gene are SGHTA and FQGNSA. DNA for the CDR3: TGTGCCAGCAGCCTAGGCAGGGGAGACACCGGGGAGCTGTTTTTT. It yields the protein CASSLGRGDTGELFF.

The chain is built from TRBV19 and TRBJ1-1, with D possibly matching TRBD1 (5 bases). The germline gives CDR1 LNHDA, CDR2 SQIVND (reference sequence). The ends were cut back, 7 bases at V and 3 bases at J, with 12 bases in the middle. This CDR3 has 13 amino acids. The DNA for the CDR3 is TGTGCCAGTACTTGGGGGAGGGACACTGAAGCTTTCTTT. This translates into CASTWGRDTEAFF.

In its sample, this clone was seen many times. V usage is TRBV7-6 and J usage is TRBJ1-5; 10 nucleotides line up with TRBD1. This CDR3 has 15 residues. Germline V gives CDR1 SGHVS, CDR2 FNYEAQ. With 1 base clipped from V and 7 bases from J, the junction kept 4 bases outside the gene matches. CDR3 loop: CASSLGGQGRQPQHF. The CDR3 region has the DNA TGTGCCAGCAGCTTAGGGGGACAGGGGAGGCAGCCCCAGCATTTT.

The chain recombines TRBV15 with TRBJ2-1; 9 positions agree with TRBD2. J gave up 0 bases and V 0 bases, and 6 bases lay outside the gene matches. The CDR3 has 18 amino acids. Germline V lookup: CDR1 LNHNV, CDR2 YYDKDF (reference sequence). The CDR3 DNA reads TGTGCCACCAGCAGAGACACTAGCGGGTTTTCCTCCTACAATGAGCAGTTCTTC. Residues: CATSRDTSGFSSYNEQFF.